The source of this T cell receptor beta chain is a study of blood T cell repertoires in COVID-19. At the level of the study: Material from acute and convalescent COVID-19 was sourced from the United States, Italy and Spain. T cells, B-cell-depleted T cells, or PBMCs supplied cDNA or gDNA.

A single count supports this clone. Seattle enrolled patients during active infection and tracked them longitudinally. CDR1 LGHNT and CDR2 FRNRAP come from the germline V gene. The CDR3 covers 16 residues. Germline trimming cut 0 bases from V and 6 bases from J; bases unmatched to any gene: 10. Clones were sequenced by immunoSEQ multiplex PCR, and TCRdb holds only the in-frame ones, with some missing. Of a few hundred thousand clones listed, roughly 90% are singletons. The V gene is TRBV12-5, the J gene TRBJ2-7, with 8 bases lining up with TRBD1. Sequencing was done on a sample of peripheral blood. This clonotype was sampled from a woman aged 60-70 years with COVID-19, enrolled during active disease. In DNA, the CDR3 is TGTGCTAGTGGTTTGGTTGTGGGGCAGGGGGCCACCGAGCAGTACTTC. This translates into CASGLVVGQGATEQYF.